This TCR beta chain emerged from a study of T cell changes during pregnancy in multiple sclerosis. Repertoires were generated with immunoSEQ multiplex PCR, while TCRdb's copy carries only in-frame clones and drops some. The data show roughly 68,000 clones, about 92% seen once. CDR3 length: 13 residues. V was pared by 5 bases and J by 5 bases, with 13 bases between. Germline CDR1 reads KGHSH; CDR2 reads LQKENI. The chain is built from TRBV18 and TRBJ2-7, with D possibly being TRBD2 (5 bases). The TCR originated in a female donor in good health, enrolled as a control in a pregnancy study. The input for sequencing was peripheral blood, taken in the second trimester of pregnancy. This chain's CDR3 is CASSERVMDEQYF. CDR3 sequence (DNA): TGTGCCAGCTCAGAGAGGGTGATGGACGAGCAGTACTTC. The entire variable domain, with the rest obtained from reference TRBV18 and TRBJ2-7, is as follows: NAGVMQNPRHLVRRRGQEARLRCSPMKGHSHVYWYRQLPEEGLKFMVYLQKENIIDESGMPKERFSAEFPKEGPSILRIQQVVRGDSAAYFCASSERVMDEQYFGPGTRLTVT.